These T cell receptor beta chains were read from a single sample in a study of metastatic and nonmetastatic thyroid tumors. TCRdb ran MiXCR on the PCR reads. The sample carries roughly 45,000 clones, less than 3.5% recorded once. The sample taken for sequencing was blood. Source of these receptors: a female donor with papillary thyroid cancer or a benign thyroid nodule (not recorded which). Some clones in this sample may be carry-over from other donors' samples. CDR3s include the opening cysteine and the closing phenylalanine or tryptophan. The D gene is left open where the match is weak. Expanded clones are given a class, and other clones once, few, many or no size at all.

many	TRBD1	TRBJ2-7	TRBV20-1	CSAQAPLYRDRVDYEQYF	TGCAGTGCTCAGGCACCTCTATACAGGGACAGGGTGGACTACGAGCAGTACTTC
many	.	TRBJ1-5	TRBV24-1	CATSAGEQPQHF	TGTGCCACCAGTGCGGGGGAGCAGCCCCAGCATTTT
.	TRBD1	TRBJ2-2	TRBV30	CAWSWGTGSTGELFF	TGTGCCTGGAGTTGGGGGACAGGGAGTACCGGGGAGCTGTTTTTT
few	.	TRBJ2-1	TRBV6-2/TRBV6-3	CASSLFTDLRAGNEQFF	TGTGCCAGCAGCCTATTTACCGATTTGAGGGCCGGCAATGAGCAGTTCTTC
few	.	TRBJ2-7	TRBV7-6	CASSPTGGRTGELFFGEGLEQYF	.
.	TRBD2	TRBJ2-7	TRBV5-1	CASSPRAGGPGEQYF	TGCGCCAGCAGCCCCAGAGCGGGAGGGCCTGGCGAGCAGTACTTC
many	TRBD2	TRBJ2-3	TRBV4-2	CASSQDIAGGTDTQYF	TGTGCCAGCAGCCAAGATATAGCGGGAGGGACAGATACGCAGTATTTT
many	.	TRBJ2-3	TRBV19	CASSTGLSTDTQYF	TGTGCCAGCTCAACGGGACTGAGCACAGATACGCAGTATTTT
.	.	TRBJ2-3	TRBV11-2	CASSLGLGERDTQYF	TGTGCCAGCAGCTTAGGACTGGGGGAGCGAGATACGCAGTATTTT
many	.	TRBJ1-2	TRBV6-6	CASSYSRGHGYTF	TGTGCCAGCAGTTACTCCCGGGGCCATGGCTACACCTTC
many	TRBD2	TRBJ2-3	TRBV19	CASRPGGGRSDTQYF	TGTGCCAGTAGGCCCGGCGGCGGGAGGTCCGATACGCAGTATTTT
few	.	TRBJ1-2	TRBV6-1	CASTEGQANYGYTF	TGTGCCAGCACCGAGGGCCAAGCGAACTATGGCTACACCTTC
many	.	TRBJ2-7	TRBV6-1	CASTRGGVSYEQYF	TGTGCCAGCACCAGGGGGGGAGTCTCGTACGAGCAGTACTTC
few	.	TRBJ2-1	TRBV20-1	CSARLRGDEQFF	TGCAGTGCTAGGCTACGGGGTGATGAGCAGTTCTTC
few	.	TRBJ2-5	TRBV27	CASSSLTAGETQYF	TGTGCCAGCAGTTCCTTGACAGCAGGGGAGACCCAGTACTTC
.	TRBD1	TRBJ1-1	TRBV6-2/TRBV6-3	CASGTTGGKPYF	TGTGCCAGCGGTACGACAGGGGGCAAACCTTACTTT
many	.	TRBJ2-2	TRBV5-1	CASSLALQSTGELFF	TGCGCCAGCAGCTTGGCCTTACAGAGCACCGGGGAGCTGTTTTTT
.	TRBD2	TRBJ2-3	TRBV27	CASSFPNGRTSGRTDTQYF	TGTGCCAGCAGTTTCCCGAACGGAAGGACTAGCGGGAGGACAGATACGCAGTATTTT
few	TRBD1	TRBJ1-2	TRBV5-1	CASRQGLYGYTF	TGCGCCAGCCGACAGGGGCTCTATGGCTACACCTTC
few	TRBD2	TRBJ2-1	TRBV7-8	CASSVLAGGPRNDNEQFF	TGTGCCAGCAGCGTACTAGCGGGAGGGCCTAGGAATGACAATGAGCAGTTCTTC
many	.	TRBJ1-2	TRBV10-3	CAISETQIGYTF	TGTGCCATCAGTGAGACTCAGATAGGCTACACCTTC
many	TRBD1	TRBJ1-2	TRBV5-5	CASSLYRTDRSVNYGYTF	TGTGCCAGCAGCTTGTACCGTACGGACAGGAGCGTGAATTATGGCTACACCTTC
many	TRBD1	TRBJ2-1	TRBV5-6	CASSQDRDPYNEQFF	TGTGCCAGCAGCCAGGACAGGGACCCTTACAATGAGCAGTTCTTC
.	.	TRBJ1-2	TRBV18	CASSPGPTKRGYTF	TGTGCCAGCTCACCAGGTCCTACCAAACGGGGCTACACCTTC
.	.	TRBJ1-2	TRBV20-1	CSAREAAGSFYGYTF	TGCAGTGCTAGAGAGGCGGCAGGGTCCTTCTATGGCTACACCTTC